This is a list of T cell receptor beta chains from one sample in a study of T-cell memory formation after mild COVID-19. TCRdb ran MiXCR on the 5' RACE reads and lists one entry per CDR3 protein. The sample holds approximately 250,000 distinct CDR3 sequences, about 16% seen once. The sequenced sample was PBMCs or a T cell subset sorted from them (not recorded which). These receptors were taken from an adult woman who had mild COVID-19 (a few samples of this study predate the infection). Cell type and time point are not known. CDR3s include the opening cysteine and the closing phenylalanine or tryptophan. D genes are given only for firm matches. Not all rows give a size; the values are once, few, many and, for expanded clones, a class.

>TRBJ2-7|TRBD2|many|TRBV20-1
CSAPQLAGWTEQYF
TGCAGTGCCCCACAGCTAGCGGGGTGGACCGAGCAGTACTTC
>TRBJ2-5|TRBD1|NA|TRBV5-4
CASSPTGGEGGTQYF
TGTGCCAGCAGCCCCACAGGGGGCGAAGGAGGGACCCAGTACTTC
>TRBJ2-1|TRBD2|NA|TRBV5-1
CASSLGLAGDGNEQFF
TGCGCCAGCAGCTTGGGTCTAGCGGGAGACGGAAATGAGCAGTTCTTC
>TRBJ2-1|NA|NA|TRBV5-1
CASSVGDTYNEQFF
TGCGCCAGCAGCGTCGGGGACACATACAATGAGCAGTTCTTC
>TRBJ2-2|TRBD1|NA|TRBV12-3/TRBV12-4
CASSRTGLLAGELFF
TGTGCCAGCAGCCGGACAGGGTTATTGGCCGGGGAGCTGTTTTTT
>TRBJ1-1|TRBD1|few|TRBV20-1
CSARDGTGGSTEAFF
TGCAGTGCTAGAGACGGGACAGGGGGCTCCACTGAAGCTTTCTTT
>TRBJ2-6|NA|few|TRBV5-8
CASSFGISGANVLTF
TGTGCCAGCAGCTTTGGGATCTCTGGGGCCAACGTCCTGACTTTC
>TRBJ2-5|NA|few|TRBV18
CASSLGMAETQYF
TGTGCCAGCTCCCTGGGGATGGCAGAGACCCAGTACTTC
>TRBJ1-5|TRBD1|few|TRBV6-2/TRBV6-3
CASSQRTGRTGNQPQHF
TGTGCCAGCAGCCAACGGACAGGGAGGACGGGCAATCAGCCCCAGCATTTT
>TRBJ2-3|TRBD1|few|TRBV6-4
CASSPTTAQGRGDTQYF
TGTGCCAGCAGTCCAACGACCGCACAGGGGCGAGGAGATACGCAGTATTTT
>TRBJ2-5|NA|NA|TRBV6-5
CASSYSYAVLQETQYF
TGTGCCAGCAGTTACTCGTACGCCGTACTCCAAGAGACCCAGTACTTC
>TRBJ2-1|NA|few|TRBV29-1
CSVEGTSSYNEQFF
TGCAGCGTTGAAGGGACATCGTCCTACAATGAGCAGTTCTTC
>TRBJ1-1|NA|few|TRBV6-2/TRBV6-3
CASNPIQAAEAFF
TGTGCCAGCAACCCAATACAGGCGGCTGAAGCTTTCTTT
>TRBJ1-1|NA|NA|TRBV18
CASSPPGGTRKAFF
TGTGCCAGCTCACCACCGGGCGGAACACGGAAAGCTTTCTTT
>TRBJ2-2|NA|many|TRBV5-1
CASSRASSNTGELFF
TGCGCCAGCAGCAGGGCTAGCTCGAACACCGGGGAGCTGTTTTTT
>TRBJ1-2|NA|few|TRBV7-2
CASSLGPNSGGYTF
TGTGCCAGCAGCTTAGGTCCGAATTCGGGTGGCTACACCTTC
>TRBJ2-6|NA|few|TRBV11-2
CASGPTASGANVLTF
TGTGCCAGCGGCCCGACGGCGTCTGGGGCCAACGTCCTGACTTTC
>TRBJ1-1|NA|NA|TRBV16
CASSQDKHEAFF
TGTGCCAGCAGCCAAGACAAGCATGAAGCTTTCTTT
>TRBJ1-3|TRBD1|NA|TRBV4-3
CASSQAGQGNTIYF
TGCGCCAGCAGCCAAGCGGGACAGGGAAACACCATATATTTT
>TRBJ2-2|TRBD2|few|TRBV12-5
CASGFGGTNTGELFF
TGTGCTAGTGGTTTCGGGGGGACCAACACCGGGGAGCTGTTTTTT
>TRBJ2-7|TRBD2|few|TRBV19
CASSIRPSGRATYEQYF
TGTGCCAGTAGTATAAGGCCTAGCGGGAGGGCTACCTACGAGCAGTACTTC
>TRBJ2-2|NA|many|TRBV7-2
CASSSFSELGELFF
TGTGCCAGCAGCTCGTTTAGCGAACTCGGGGAGCTGTTTTTT
>TRBJ2-3|TRBD1|NA|TRBV7-3
CASSLSRDSPDTQYF
TGTGCCAGCAGCTTAAGTAGGGACAGCCCAGATACGCAGTATTTT
>TRBJ2-2|NA|many|TRBV11-3
CASSFEGAGELFF
TGTGCCAGCAGCTTTGAGGGGGCCGGGGAGCTGTTTTTT
>TRBJ2-3|NA|NA|TRBV6-5
CASSLKLSTDTQYF
TGTGCCAGCAGCTTAAAACTTAGCACAGATACGCAGTATTTT
>TRBJ2-2|TRBD1|NA|TRBV6-5
CASSYSRDRVSLVGELFF
TGTGCCAGCAGTTACTCCCGGGACAGGGTATCCCTTGTAGGGGAGCTGTTTTTT
>TRBJ1-1|NA|NA|TRBV7-8
CASSLGRQEAFF
TGTGCCAGCAGCTTAGGACGGCAGGAAGCTTTCTTT
>TRBJ2-5|NA|NA|TRBV7-2
CASSLGPGLGETQYF
TGTGCCAGCAGCTTAGGGCCGGGACTCGGGGAGACCCAGTACTTC
>TRBJ1-5|NA|NA|TRBV18
CASSPDRFYQPQHF
TGTGCCAGCTCACCGGACAGATTCTATCAGCCCCAGCATTTT
>TRBJ2-7|NA|NA|TRBV7-2
CASSKLGTYEQYF
TGTGCCAGCAGCAAGCTGGGCACCTACGAGCAGTACTTC
>TRBJ2-3|TRBD1|few|TRBV6-6
CASRPGQGSDTQYF
TGTGCCAGCAGACCGGGACAGGGTAGCGATACGCAGTATTTT
>TRBJ2-3|NA|NA|TRBV4-2
CASSQELRSAGADTQYF
TGTGCCAGCAGCCAAGAACTTAGGTCGGCGGGTGCAGATACGCAGTATTTT
>TRBJ2-1|TRBD2|NA|TRBV6-6
CASRSLGSGSHNEQFF
TGTGCCAGCAGATCACTTGGTAGCGGGAGCCACAATGAGCAGTTCTTC
>TRBJ2-1|NA|NA|TRBV7-8
CASSFKPWGGEQFF
TGTGCCAGCAGCTTTAAACCGTGGGGTGGGGAGCAGTTCTTC
>TRBJ2-7|TRBD1|NA|TRBV29-1
CSGDRGGEQYF
TGCAGCGGCGACAGGGGCGGCGAGCAGTACTTC
>TRBJ2-3|TRBD2|few|TRBV20-1
CSAKTSGRTDTQYF
TGCAGTGCTAAAACTAGCGGGAGGACAGATACGCAGTATTTT
>TRBJ2-7|NA|NA|TRBV6-5
CASSYSNTGYQQYF
TGTGCCAGCAGTTACTCGAATACGGGGTATCAGCAGTACTTC
>TRBJ1-2|TRBD1|few|TRBV19
CASSTGQGASGYTF
TGTGCCAGTAGTACGGGACAGGGGGCATCTGGCTACACCTTC
>TRBJ2-7|TRBD1|many|TRBV4-2
CASSGQGTYEQYF
TGTGCCAGCAGCGGACAGGGTACTTACGAGCAGTACTTC
>TRBJ2-5|TRBD1|NA|TRBV7-9
CASSLGGTGRTSSETQYF
TGTGCCAGCAGCTTAGGGGGGACAGGGAGGACCAGCTCGGAGACCCAGTACTTC